This is a list of T cell receptor beta chains from one sample in a study of blood T cell repertoires in COVID-19. Some clones are missing from TCRdb's copy, which holds only in-frame ones; the method was immunoSEQ multiplex PCR. The table has 250,000 to 300,000 clones, about nine tenths seen once. The sequenced sample was peripheral blood. Every receptor here comes from a woman aged 25 to 45 who had recovered from COVID-19. CDR3s include the opening cysteine and the closing phenylalanine or tryptophan. Only part of the rows carry a size: once, few, many, or a class if the clone is expanded.

v_gene,abundance,j_gene,CDR3aa
TRBV15,.,TRBJ2-7,CATSRDRQVTYEQYF
TRBV5-1,.,TRBJ2-7,CASSQSPEASYEQYF
TRBV12-3/TRBV12-4,.,TRBJ2-1,CASRGQREQFF
TRBV2,.,TRBJ2-7,CASSPTRNSYEQYF
TRBV7-8,once,TRBJ1-5,CASSPADRGGNQPQHF
TRBV7-3,.,TRBJ1-1,CASSRVAGDTEAFF
TRBV29-1,.,TRBJ2-3,CSVELRRLTSADTQYF
TRBV5-1,.,TRBJ2-2,CASSLVTPSTGELFF
TRBV20-1,.,TRBJ1-6,CSASRRGNYNSPLHF
TRBV5-1,.,TRBJ1-4,CASSLRGRDEKLFF
TRBV2,once,TRBJ2-3,CASRHDRVQPQYF
TRBV15,few,TRBJ1-6,CATSTSDSYNSPLHF
TRBV9,.,TRBJ2-1,CASSLSGDSYNEQFF
TRBV11-3,.,TRBJ1-4,CASSLPVAEGGNEKLFF
TRBV6-4,.,TRBJ1-6,CASSVEGNSNSPLHF
TRBV27,.,TRBJ1-2,CASSATGYRDGYTF
TRBV7-9,.,TRBJ1-1,CASSPRTGDEAFF
TRBV7-7,few,TRBJ2-7,CASSPGLAGYEQYF
TRBV5-1,.,TRBJ1-4,CASRPTETNEKLFF
TRBV6-6,.,TRBJ1-5,CASQPTGNSNQPQHF
TRBV12-5,few,TRBJ2-2,CASALGGGSFTGELFF
TRBV10-3,.,TRBJ1-6,CAISDRGSSYNSPLHF
TRBV20-1,.,TRBJ2-2,CSASSSGGTGELFF
TRBV18,once,TRBJ1-1,CASSTTANMNTEAFF
TRBV9,few,TRBJ2-1,CASSVLTGELNEQFF
TRBV7-3,.,TRBJ2-2,CASSPTGTSVGRRTGELFF
TRBV7-9,once,TRBJ1-4,CASSSGTDTTNEKLFF
TRBV28,.,TRBJ2-7,CASSRPGSGGSYEQYF
TRBV3-1/TRBV3-2,.,TRBJ2-2,CASSQIQNTGELFF
TRBV25-1,.,TRBJ2-5,CASSPWGLRAQETQYF
TRBV13,.,TRBJ1-2,CASSSYRGSRDGYTF
TRBV11-2,.,TRBJ1-5,CASSPGGIQPQHF